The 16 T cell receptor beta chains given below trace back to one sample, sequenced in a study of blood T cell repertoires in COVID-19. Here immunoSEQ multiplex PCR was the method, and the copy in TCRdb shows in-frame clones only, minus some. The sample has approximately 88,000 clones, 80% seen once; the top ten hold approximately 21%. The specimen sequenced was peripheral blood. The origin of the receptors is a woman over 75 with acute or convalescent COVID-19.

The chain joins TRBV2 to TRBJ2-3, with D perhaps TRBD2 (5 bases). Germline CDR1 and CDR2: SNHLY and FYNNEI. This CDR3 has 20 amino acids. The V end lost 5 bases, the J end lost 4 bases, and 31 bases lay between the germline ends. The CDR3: CASSPEENRSRTGNADTQYF. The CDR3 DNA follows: TGTGCCAGCAGTCCAGAGGAAAACCGCTCCCGGACTGGGAACGCAGATACGCAGTATTTT.

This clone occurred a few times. In DNA, the CDR3 is TGTGCCTGGAGTGTCAAGGGGCAAAGCAATCAGCCCCAGCATTTT. As protein: CAWSVKGQSNQPQHF. This chain joins TRBV30 and TRBJ1-5, with D possibly TRBD1 on 5 matching bases. Germline CDR1 and CDR2: GTSNPN and SVGIG (reference sequence). The CDR3 has 15 amino acids. V was clipped by 0 bases and J by 1 base, with 10 bases between them.

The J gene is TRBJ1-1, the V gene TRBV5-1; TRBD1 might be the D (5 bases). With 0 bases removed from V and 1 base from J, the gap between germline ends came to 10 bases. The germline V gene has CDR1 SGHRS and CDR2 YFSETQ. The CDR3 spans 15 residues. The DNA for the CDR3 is TGCGCCAGCAGCTTGGGGCCCCAGGGGAACACTGAAGCTTTCTTT. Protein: CASSLGPQGNTEAFF. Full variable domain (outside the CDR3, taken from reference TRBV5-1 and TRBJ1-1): KAGVTQTPRYLIKTRGQQVTLSCSPISGHRSVSWYQQTPGQGLQFLFEYFSETQRNKGNFPGRFSGRQFSNSRSEMNVSTLELGDSALYLCASSLGPQGNTEAFFGQGTRLTVV.

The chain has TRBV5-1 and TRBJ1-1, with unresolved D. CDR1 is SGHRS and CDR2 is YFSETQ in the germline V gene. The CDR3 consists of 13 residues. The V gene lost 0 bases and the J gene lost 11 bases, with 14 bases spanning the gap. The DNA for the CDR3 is TGCGCCAGCAGCTTGGGCGGAGATAGCGTCGCTTTCTTT. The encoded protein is CASSLGGDSVAFF.

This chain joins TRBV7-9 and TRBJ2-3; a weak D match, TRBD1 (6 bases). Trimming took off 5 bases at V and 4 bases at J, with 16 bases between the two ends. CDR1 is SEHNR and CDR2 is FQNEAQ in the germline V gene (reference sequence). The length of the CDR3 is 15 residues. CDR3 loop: CASSPWGRGADTQYF. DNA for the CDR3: TGTGCCAGCAGCCCCTGGGGCAGGGGTGCAGATACGCAGTATTTT.

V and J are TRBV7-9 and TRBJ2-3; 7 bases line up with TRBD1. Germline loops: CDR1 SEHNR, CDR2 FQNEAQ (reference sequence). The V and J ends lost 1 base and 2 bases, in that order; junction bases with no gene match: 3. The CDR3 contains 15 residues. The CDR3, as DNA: TGTGCCAGCAGCTTAGGGACAGGATACACAGATACGCAGTATTTT. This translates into CASSLGTGYTDTQYF.

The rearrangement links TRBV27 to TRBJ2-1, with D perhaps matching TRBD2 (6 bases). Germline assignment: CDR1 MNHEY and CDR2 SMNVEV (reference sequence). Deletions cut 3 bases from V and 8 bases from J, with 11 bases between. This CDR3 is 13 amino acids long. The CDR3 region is CASSFYPSDEQFF. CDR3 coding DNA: TGTGCCAGCAGTTTTTATCCTAGCGATGAGCAGTTCTTC.

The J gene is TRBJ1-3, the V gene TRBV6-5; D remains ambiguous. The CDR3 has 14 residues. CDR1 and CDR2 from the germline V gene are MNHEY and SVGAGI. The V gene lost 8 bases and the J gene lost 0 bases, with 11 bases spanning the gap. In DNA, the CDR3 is TGTGCCAGCCTCCGAGGTTACTCTGGAAACACCATATATTTT. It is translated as CASLRGYSGNTIYF.

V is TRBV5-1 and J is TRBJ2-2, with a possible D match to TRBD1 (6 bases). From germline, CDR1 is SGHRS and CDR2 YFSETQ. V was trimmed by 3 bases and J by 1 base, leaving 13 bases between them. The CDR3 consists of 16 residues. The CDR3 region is CASSSQPGQNTGELFF. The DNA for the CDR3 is TGCGCCAGCAGCTCACAACCGGGACAGAACACCGGGGAGCTGTTTTTT.

This CDR3 is CASSPIGVSNEQFF. In DNA form, the CDR3 reads TGTGCCAGCTCACCAATCGGGGTAAGCAATGAGCAGTTCTTC. The chain combines TRBV18 with TRBJ2-1; a possible D gene is TRBD2 (5 bases). This CDR3 spans 14 amino acids. Germline V gene sequence: CDR1 KGHSH, CDR2 LQKENI. V lost 2 bases to trimming and J lost 6 bases, with 11 bases between them. Together with reference TRBV18 and TRBJ2-1, the CDR3 gives the full variable domain: NAGVMQNPRHLVRRRGQEARLRCSPMKGHSHVYWYRQLPEEGLKFMVYLQKENIIDESGMPKERFSAEFPKEGPSILRIQQVVRGDSAAYFCASSPIGVSNEQFFGPGTRLTVL.

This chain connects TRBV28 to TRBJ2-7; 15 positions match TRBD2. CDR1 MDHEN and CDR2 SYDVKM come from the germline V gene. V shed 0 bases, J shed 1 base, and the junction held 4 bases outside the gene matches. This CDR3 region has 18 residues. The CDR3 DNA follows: TGTGCCAGCAGTTTATGGGGACTAGCGGGAGGTAGGTCCTACGAGCAGTACTTC. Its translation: CASSLWGLAGGRSYEQYF.

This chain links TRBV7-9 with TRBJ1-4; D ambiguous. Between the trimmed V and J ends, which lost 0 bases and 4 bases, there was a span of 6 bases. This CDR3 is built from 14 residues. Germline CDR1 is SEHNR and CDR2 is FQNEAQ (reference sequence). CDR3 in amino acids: CASSLASSNEKLFF. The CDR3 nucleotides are TGTGCCAGCAGCTTAGCGTCCAGTAATGAAAAACTGTTTTTT.

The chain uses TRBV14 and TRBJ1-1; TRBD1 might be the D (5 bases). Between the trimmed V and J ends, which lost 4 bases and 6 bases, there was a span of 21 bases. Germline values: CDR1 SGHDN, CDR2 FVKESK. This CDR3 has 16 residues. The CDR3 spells CASSPSVLGPGAEAFF. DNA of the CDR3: TGTGCCAGCAGCCCTTCTGTTCTAGGGCCGGGGGCTGAAGCTTTCTTT.

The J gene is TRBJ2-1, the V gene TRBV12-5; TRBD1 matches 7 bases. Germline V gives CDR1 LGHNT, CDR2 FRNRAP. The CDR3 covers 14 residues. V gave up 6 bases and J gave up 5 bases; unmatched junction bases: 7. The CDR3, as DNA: TGTGCTAGTGGCCTTGGACAGGCAAACAATGAGCAGTTCTTC. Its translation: CASGLGQANNEQFF. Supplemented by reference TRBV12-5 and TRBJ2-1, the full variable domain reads DARVTQTPRHKVTEMGQEVTMRCQPILGHNTVFWYRQTMMQGLELLAYFRNRAPLDDSGMPKDRFSAEMPDATLATLKIQPSEPRDSAVYFCASGLGQANNEQFFGPGTRLTVL.

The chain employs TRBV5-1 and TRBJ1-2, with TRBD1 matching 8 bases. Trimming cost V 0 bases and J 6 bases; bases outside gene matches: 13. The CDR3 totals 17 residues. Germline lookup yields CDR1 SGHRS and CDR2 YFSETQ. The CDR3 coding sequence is TGCGCCAGCAGCTTGGGGAGGCCCCTTACAGGGGGGAATGGCTACACCTTC. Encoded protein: CASSLGRPLTGGNGYTF.

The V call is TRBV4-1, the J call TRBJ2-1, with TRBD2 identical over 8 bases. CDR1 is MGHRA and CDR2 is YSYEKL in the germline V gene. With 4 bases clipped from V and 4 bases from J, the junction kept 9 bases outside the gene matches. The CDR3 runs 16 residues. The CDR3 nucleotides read TGCGCCAGCAGCCCGCCGGGACTAGATCGGTACAATGAGCAGTTCTTC. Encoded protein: CASSPPGLDRYNEQFF.